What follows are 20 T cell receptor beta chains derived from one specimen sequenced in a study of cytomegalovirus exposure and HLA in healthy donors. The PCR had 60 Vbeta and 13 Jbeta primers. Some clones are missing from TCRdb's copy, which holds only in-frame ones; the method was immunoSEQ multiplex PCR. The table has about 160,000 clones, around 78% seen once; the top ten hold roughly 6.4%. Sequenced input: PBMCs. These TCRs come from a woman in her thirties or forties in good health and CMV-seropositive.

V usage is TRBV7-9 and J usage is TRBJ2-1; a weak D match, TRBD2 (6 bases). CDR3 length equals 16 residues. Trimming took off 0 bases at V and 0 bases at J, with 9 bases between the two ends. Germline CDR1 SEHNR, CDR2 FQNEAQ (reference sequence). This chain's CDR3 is CASSLAGGYSYNEQFF. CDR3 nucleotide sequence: TGTGCCAGCAGCTTAGCGGGGGGTTACTCCTACAATGAGCAGTTCTTC.

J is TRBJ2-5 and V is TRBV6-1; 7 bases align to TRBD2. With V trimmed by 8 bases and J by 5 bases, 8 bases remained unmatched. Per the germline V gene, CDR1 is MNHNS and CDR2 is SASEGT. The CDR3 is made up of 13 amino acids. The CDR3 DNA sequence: TGTGCCAGCCGTGGGGGGGGTAGTGAGACCCAGTACTTC. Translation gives CASRGGGSETQYF.

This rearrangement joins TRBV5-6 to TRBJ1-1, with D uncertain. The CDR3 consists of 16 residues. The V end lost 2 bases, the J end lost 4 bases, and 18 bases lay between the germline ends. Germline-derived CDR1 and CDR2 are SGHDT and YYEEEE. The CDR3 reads CASSFRGSGVGTEAFF. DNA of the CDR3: TGTGCCAGCAGCTTTAGAGGGAGTGGGGTGGGCACTGAAGCTTTCTTT.

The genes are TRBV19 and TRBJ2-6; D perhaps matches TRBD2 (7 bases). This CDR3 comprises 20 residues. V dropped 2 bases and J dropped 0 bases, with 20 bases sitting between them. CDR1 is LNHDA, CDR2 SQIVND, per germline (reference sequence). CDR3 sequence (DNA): TGTGCCAGTAGTATATGGCTCCCGGACAGCGGGAACTCTGGGGCCAACGTCCTGACTTTC. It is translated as CASSIWLPDSGNSGANVLTF.

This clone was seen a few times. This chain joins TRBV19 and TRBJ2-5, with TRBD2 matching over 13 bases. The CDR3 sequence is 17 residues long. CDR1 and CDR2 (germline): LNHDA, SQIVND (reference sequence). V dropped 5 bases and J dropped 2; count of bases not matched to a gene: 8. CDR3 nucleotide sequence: TGTGCCAGTAGTCCCAGGACTAGCGGGGGAACTCAAGAGACCCAGTACTTC. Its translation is CASSPRTSGGTQETQYF.

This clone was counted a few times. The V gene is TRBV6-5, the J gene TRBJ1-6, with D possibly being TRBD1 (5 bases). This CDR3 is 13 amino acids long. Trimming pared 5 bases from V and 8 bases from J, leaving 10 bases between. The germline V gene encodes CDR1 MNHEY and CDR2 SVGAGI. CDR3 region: CASSETGDSPLHF. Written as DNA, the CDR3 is TGTGCCAGCAGTGAGACGGGGGATTCACCCCTCCACTTT.

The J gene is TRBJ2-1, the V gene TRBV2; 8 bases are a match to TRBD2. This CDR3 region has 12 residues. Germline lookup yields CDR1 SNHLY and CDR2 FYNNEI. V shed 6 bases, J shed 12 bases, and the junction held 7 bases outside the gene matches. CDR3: CASSGGAYVQFF. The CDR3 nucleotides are TGTGCCAGCAGCGGGGGGGCTTACGTGCAGTTCTTC.

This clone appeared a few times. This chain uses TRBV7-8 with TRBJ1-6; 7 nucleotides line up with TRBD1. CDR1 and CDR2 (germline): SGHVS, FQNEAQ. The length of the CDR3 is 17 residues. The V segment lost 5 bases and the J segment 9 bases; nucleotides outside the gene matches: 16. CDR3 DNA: TGTGCCAGCAGCCCGCTGATTGGACAGGCGGGCGGTTCACCCCTCCACTTT. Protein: CASSPLIGQAGGSPLHF.

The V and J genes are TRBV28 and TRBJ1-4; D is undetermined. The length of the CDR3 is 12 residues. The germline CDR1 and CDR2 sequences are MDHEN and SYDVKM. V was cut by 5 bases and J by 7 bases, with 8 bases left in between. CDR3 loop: CASSPPREKLFF. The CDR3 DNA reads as TGTGCCAGCAGTCCTCCCCGTGAAAAACTGTTTTTT.

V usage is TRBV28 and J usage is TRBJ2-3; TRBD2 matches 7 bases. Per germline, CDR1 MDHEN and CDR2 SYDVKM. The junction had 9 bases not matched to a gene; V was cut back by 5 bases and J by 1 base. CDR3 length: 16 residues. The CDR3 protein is CASSPLLAGGTDTQYF. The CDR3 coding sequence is TGTGCCAGCAGTCCCCTACTCGCGGGGGGCACAGATACGCAGTATTTT.

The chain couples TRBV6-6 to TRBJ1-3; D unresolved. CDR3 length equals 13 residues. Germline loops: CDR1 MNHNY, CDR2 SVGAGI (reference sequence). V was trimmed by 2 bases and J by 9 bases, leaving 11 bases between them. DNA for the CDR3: TGTGCCAGCAGTTACCCCCCGGAGGGCACCATATATTTT. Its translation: CASSYPPEGTIYF.

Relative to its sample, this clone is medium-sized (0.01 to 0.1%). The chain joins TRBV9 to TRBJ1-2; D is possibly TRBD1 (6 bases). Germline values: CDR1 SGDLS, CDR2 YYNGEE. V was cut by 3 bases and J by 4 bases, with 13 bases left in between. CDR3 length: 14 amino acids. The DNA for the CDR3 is TGTGCCAGCAGCGCGACAGGCCCACCCTATGGCTACACCTTC. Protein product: CASSATGPPYGYTF.

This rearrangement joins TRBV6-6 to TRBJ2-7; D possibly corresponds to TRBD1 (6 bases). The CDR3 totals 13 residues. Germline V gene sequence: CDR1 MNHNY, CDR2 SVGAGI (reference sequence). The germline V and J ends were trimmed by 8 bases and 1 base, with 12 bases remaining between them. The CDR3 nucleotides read TGTGCCAGCCGGGATAGGGGGTCCTACGAGCAGTACTTC. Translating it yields CASRDRGSYEQYF.

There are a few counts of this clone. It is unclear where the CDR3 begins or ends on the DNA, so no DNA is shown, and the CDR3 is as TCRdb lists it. The CDR3 sequence: CASKISDFREAFF. The genes are TRBV6-5 and TRBJ1-1. CDR1 is MNHEY and CDR2 is SVGAGI in the germline V gene. The CDR3 sequence runs 13 residues, both termini included.

This CDR3 is CASSDSRGGVNLGELFF. The DNA for the CDR3 is TGTGCCAGCAGTGACTCAAGGGGGGGAGTTAATCTCGGGGAGCTGTTTTTT. V is TRBV2 and J is TRBJ2-2, with D perhaps TRBD2 (7 bases). The CDR3 sequence is 17 residues long. Per the germline V gene, CDR1 is SNHLY and CDR2 is FYNNEI. V shed 3 bases and J shed 7 bases, with 21 bases lying between them. The full variable domain, with the rest looked up from reference TRBV2 and TRBJ2-2, is EPEVTQTPSHQVTQMGQEVILRCVPISNHLYFYWYRQILGQKVEFLVSFYNNEISEKSEIFDDQFSVERPDGSNFTLKIRSTKLEDSAMYFCASSDSRGGVNLGELFFGEGSRLTVL.

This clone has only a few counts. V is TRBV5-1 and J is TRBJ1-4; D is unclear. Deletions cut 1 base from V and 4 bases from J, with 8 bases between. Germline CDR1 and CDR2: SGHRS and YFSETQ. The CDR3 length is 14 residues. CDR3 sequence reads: CASSLLTYNEKLFF. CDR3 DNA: TGCGCCAGCAGCTTGCTCACCTATAATGAAAAACTGTTTTTT.

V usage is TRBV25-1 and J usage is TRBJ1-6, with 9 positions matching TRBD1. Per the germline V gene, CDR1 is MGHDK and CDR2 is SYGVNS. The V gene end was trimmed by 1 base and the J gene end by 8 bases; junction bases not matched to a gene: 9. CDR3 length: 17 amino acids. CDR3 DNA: TGTGCCAGCAGTGAATGGAGTGGGACAGGGTTTGATTCACCCCTCCACTTT. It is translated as CASSEWSGTGFDSPLHF.

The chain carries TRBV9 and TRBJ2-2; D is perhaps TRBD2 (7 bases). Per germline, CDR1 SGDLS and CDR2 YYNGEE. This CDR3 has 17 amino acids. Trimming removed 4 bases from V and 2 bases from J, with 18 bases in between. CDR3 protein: CASSPRDAGANTGELFF. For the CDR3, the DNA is TGTGCCAGCAGCCCGAGGGATGCGGGGGCAAACACCGGGGAGCTGTTTTTT.

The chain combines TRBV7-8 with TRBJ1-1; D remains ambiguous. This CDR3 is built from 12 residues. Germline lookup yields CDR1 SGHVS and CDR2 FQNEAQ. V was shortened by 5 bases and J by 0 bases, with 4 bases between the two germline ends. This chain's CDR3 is CASSVMNTEAFF. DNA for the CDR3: TGTGCCAGCAGCGTCATGAACACTGAAGCTTTCTTT.

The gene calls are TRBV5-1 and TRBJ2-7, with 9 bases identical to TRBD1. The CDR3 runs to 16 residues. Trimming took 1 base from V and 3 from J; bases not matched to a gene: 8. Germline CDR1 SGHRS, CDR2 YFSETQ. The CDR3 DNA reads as TGCGCCAGCAGCTTGTCAACCGGGACAGGGTACTACGAGCAGTACTTC. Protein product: CASSLSTGTGYYEQYF.